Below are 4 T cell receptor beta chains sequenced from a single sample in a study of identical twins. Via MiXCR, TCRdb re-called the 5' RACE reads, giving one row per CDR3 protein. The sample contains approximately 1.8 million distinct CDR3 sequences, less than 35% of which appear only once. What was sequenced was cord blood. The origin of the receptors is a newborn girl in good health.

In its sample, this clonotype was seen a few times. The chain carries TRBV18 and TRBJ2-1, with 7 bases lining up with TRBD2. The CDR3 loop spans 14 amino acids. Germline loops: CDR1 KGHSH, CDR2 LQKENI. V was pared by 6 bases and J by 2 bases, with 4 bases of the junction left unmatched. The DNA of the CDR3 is TGTGCCAGCTCGGCGGGAGTACCCTACAATGAGCAGTTCTTC. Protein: CASSAGVPYNEQFF.

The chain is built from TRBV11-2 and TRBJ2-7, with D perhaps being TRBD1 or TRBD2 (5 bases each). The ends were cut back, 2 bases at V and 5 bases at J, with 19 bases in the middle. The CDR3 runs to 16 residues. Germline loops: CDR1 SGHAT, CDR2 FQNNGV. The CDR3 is CASSLSGRQIRDEQYF. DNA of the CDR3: TGTGCCAGCAGCTTATCGGGGAGACAGATTCGAGACGAGCAGTACTTC.

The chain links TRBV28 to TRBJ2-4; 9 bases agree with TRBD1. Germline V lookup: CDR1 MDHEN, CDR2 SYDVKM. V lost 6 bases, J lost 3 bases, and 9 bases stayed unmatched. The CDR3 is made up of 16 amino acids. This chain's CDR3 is CASRKDLTGGKNIQYF. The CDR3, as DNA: TGTGCCAGCAGGAAAGATCTGACAGGGGGCAAAAACATTCAGTACTTC.

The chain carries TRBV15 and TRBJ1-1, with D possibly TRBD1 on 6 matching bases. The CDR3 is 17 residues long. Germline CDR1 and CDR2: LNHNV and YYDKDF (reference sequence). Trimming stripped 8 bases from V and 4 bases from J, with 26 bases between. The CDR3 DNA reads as TGTGCCACCCACAACCCAAAACAGGGAGGTCCTACCACTGAAGCTTTCTTT. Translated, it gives CATHNPKQGGPTTEAFF. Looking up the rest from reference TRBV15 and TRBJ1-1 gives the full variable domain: DAMVIQNPRYQVTQFGKPVTLSCSQTLNHNVMYWYQQKSSQAPKLLFHYYDKDFNNEADTPDNFQSRRPNTSFCFLDIRSPGLGDTAMYLCATHNPKQGGPTTEAFFGQGTRLTVV.